The 8 T cell receptor beta chains below were found in one sample sequenced in a study of CD8 T cells in Susac syndrome. Random hexamers served to reverse transcribe roughly 0.45 to 1 ug RNA. One entry per CDR3 protein, called by TCRdb with MiXCR from the immunoSEQ multiplex PCR reads. The sample holds 330,000 or so distinct CDR3 sequences, 65% to 90% seen once. Input material: CD8+ T cells from PBMCs. These receptors came from a human donor with multiple sclerosis.

The V and J genes are TRBV6-2 or TRBV6-3 and TRBJ2-7; TRBD2 might be the D (8 bases). The CDR3 totals 16 residues. The ends were cut back, 6 bases at V and 3 bases at J, with 21 bases in the middle. Germline V gene sequence: CDR1 MNHEY, CDR2 SVGEGT. The CDR3 is CASSPTGASGRYEQYF. In nucleotides, the CDR3 is TGTGCCAGCAGCCCTACAGGGGCTAGCGGGCGCTACGAGCAGTACTTC.

The chain combines TRBV19 with TRBJ2-7; maybe TRBD2 (5 bases). The CDR3 loop spans 12 amino acids. Germline V gives CDR1 LNHDA, CDR2 SQIVND (reference sequence). The V end was cut by 1 base, the J end by 7 bases, with 8 bases between. Written as DNA, the CDR3 is TGTGCCAGTAGTATAGGTCCGGGGGAGCAGTACTTC. Its protein product is CASSIGPGEQYF.

The gene calls are TRBV30 and TRBJ1-3; the D gene is possibly TRBD1 (5 bases). The CDR3 is 14 amino acids. From germline, CDR1 is GTSNPN and CDR2 SVGIG (reference sequence). V gave up 5 bases and J gave up 4 bases, with 15 bases separating them. The CDR3 nucleotides read TGTGCCTGGTGGGGGGGGTTGATCGGAAACACCATATATTTT. This sequence encodes CAWWGGLIGNTIYF.

The V and J genes are TRBV27 and TRBJ1-2; D is ambiguous. The CDR3 is made up of 13 amino acids. Germline CDR1 reads MNHEY; CDR2 reads SMNVEV (reference sequence). V was cut by 5 bases and J by 5 bases, with 12 bases left in between. The CDR3 coding sequence is TGTGCCAGCAGTCTAACACCCCTATATGGCTACACCTTC. This gives the protein CASSLTPLYGYTF.

The chain joins TRBV28 to TRBJ2-7; maybe TRBD2 (5 bases). CDR3 length: 11 amino acids. V lost 6 bases, J lost 6 bases, and 9 bases lay in between. The germline V gene encodes CDR1 MDHEN and CDR2 SYDVKM. The CDR3: CASSPEGEQYF. CDR3 DNA sequence: TGTGCCAGCAGCCCCGAGGGCGAGCAGTACTTC.

J is TRBJ2-2 and V is TRBV4-3; D assignment may be TRBD1 or TRBD2 (5 bases each). CDR1 and CDR2 (germline): LGHNA, YSLEER. Trimming took 0 bases from V and 3 from J, leaving 11 bases between them. The CDR3 covers 16 residues. The CDR3 sequence is CASSQEGETYTGELFF. In DNA form, the CDR3 reads TGCGCCAGCAGCCAAGAGGGGGAGACTTACACCGGGGAGCTGTTTTTT.

The chain couples TRBV2 to TRBJ2-2; the D is unclear. Germline V gene sequence: CDR1 SNHLY, CDR2 FYNNEI. V was cut by 6 bases and J by 4 bases, with 6 bases left in between. The CDR3 is 12 residues long. The CDR3 reads CASRRRTGELFF. The CDR3, as DNA: TGTGCCAGCAGGAGACGCACCGGGGAGCTGTTTTTT.

The V gene is TRBV3-1, the J gene TRBJ2-3, with 8 bases aligning to TRBD2. Germline loops: CDR1 LGHDT, CDR2 YNNKEL (reference sequence). The CDR3 runs to 15 residues. With V trimmed by 2 bases and J by 1 base, 2 bases remained unmatched. The CDR3 DNA reads TGTGCCAGCAGCCAAACTAGCGGAGGCACAGATACGCAGTATTTT. This encodes CASSQTSGGTDTQYF.